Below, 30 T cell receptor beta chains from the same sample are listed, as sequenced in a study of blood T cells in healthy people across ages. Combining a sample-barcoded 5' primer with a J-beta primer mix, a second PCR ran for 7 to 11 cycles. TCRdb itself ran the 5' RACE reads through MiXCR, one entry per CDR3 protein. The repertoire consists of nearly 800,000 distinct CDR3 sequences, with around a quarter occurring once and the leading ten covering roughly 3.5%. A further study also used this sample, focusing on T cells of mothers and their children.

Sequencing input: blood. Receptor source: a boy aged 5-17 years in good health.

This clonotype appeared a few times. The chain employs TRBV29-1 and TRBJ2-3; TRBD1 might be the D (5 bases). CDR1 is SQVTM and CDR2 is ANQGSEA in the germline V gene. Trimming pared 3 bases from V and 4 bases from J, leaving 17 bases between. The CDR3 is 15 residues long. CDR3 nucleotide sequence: TGCAGCGTTGATTTAGCAGGGCGACAGTCAGATACGCAGTATTTT. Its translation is CSVDLAGRQSDTQYF.

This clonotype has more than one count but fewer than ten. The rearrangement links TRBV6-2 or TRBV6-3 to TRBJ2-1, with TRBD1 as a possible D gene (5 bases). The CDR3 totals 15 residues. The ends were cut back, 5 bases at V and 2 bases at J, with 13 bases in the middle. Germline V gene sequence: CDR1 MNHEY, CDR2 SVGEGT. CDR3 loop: CASSLLQGPYNEQFF. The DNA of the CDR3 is TGTGCCAGCAGTCTTCTGCAGGGCCCCTACAATGAGCAGTTCTTC.

As DNA, the CDR3 is TGTGCCAGCAGCCAAGATACAGGGTTGGACACTGAAGCTTTCTTT. Its protein is CASSQDTGLDTEAFF. V gene TRBV4-2 combines with J gene TRBJ1-1; D is possibly TRBD1 (6 bases). Per the germline V gene, CDR1 is LGHNA and CDR2 is YNFKEQ. There are 15 residues in the CDR3. Trimming pared 0 bases from V and 3 bases from J, leaving 11 bases between.

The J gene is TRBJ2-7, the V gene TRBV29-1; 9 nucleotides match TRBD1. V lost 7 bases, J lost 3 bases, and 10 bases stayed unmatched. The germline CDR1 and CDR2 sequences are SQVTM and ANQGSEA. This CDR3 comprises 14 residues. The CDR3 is CSAYGTGSSYEQYF. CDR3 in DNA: TGCAGCGCCTACGGGACAGGGAGTAGCTACGAGCAGTACTTC.

CDR3 sequence reads: CASSGAQGQRRSYNEQFF. CDR3 DNA sequence: TGTGCCAGCAGTGGAGCCCAAGGACAGCGCCGCTCCTACAATGAGCAGTTCTTC. The genes are TRBV27 and TRBJ2-1, with a possible D match to TRBD1 (6 bases). The CDR3 is made up of 18 amino acids. V dropped 5 bases and J dropped 0 bases, with 20 bases sitting between them. Germline CDR1 reads MNHEY; CDR2 reads SMNVEV (reference sequence).

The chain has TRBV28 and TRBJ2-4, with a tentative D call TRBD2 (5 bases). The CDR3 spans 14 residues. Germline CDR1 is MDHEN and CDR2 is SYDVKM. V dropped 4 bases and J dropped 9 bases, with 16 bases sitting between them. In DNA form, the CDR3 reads TGTGCCAGCAGTTCGCCCGGGGAGTTGAGCATTCAGTACTTC. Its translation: CASSSPGELSIQYF.

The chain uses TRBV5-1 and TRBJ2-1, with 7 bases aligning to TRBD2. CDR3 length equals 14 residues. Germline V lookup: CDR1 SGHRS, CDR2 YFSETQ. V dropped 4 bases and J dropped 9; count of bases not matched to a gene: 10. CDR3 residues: CASSGLAVRGEQFF. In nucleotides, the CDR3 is TGCGCCAGCAGCGGCCTAGCGGTAAGAGGTGAGCAGTTCTTC.

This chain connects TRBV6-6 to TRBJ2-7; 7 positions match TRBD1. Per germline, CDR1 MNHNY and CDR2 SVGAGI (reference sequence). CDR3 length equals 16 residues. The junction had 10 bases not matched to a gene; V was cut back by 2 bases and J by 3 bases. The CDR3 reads CASSYPETGQGYEQYF. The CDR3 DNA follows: TGTGCCAGCAGTTACCCCGAGACAGGGCAGGGCTACGAGCAGTACTTC.

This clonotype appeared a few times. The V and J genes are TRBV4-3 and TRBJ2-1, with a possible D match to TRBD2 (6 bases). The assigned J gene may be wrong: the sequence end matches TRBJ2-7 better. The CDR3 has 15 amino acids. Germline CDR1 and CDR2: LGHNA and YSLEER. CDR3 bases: TGCGCCAGCAGCCAGGTAGCGGAAGCCTTTCAAGAGCAGTACTTC. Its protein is CASSQVAEAFQEQYF.

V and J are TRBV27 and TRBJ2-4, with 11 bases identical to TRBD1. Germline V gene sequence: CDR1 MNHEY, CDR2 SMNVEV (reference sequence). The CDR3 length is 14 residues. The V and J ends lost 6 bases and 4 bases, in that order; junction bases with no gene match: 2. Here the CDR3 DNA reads TGTGCCAGCAGCAGGGACAGGGGGAAAAACATTCAGTACTTC. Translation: CASSRDRGKNIQYF.

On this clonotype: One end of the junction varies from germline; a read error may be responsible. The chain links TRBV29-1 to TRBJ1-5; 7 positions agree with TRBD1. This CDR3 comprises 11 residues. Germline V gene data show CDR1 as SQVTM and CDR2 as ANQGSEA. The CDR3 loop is CSVRTGQAQHF. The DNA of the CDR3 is TGCAGCGTGAGGACAGGTCAGGCCCAGCATTTT.

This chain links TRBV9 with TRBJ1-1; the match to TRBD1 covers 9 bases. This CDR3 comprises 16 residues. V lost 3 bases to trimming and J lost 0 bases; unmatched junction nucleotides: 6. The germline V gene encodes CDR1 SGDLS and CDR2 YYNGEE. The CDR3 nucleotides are TGTGCCAGCAGCGAACCGGGACAGGGACTGAACACTGAAGCTTTCTTT. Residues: CASSEPGQGLNTEAFF.

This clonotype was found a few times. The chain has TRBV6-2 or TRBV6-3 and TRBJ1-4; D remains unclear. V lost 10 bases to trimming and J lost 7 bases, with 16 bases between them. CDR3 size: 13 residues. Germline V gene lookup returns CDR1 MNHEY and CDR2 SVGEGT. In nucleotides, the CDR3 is TGTGCCACCCGTTGGAAGTCGCGTGAAAAACTGTTTTTT. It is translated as CATRWKSREKLFF.

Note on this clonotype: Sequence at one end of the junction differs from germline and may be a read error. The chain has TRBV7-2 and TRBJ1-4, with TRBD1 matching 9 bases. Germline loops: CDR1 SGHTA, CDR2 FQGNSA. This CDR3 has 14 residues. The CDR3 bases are TGTGCCAGCAGCCCTTGGGACAGGGTTGAAGAACTGTTTTTT. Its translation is CASSPWDRVEELFF.

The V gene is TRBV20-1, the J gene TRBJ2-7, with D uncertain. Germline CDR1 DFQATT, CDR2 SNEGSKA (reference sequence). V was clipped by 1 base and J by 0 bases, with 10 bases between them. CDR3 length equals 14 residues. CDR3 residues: CSARGMKSSYEQYF. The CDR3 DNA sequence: TGCAGTGCTAGAGGTATGAAGAGCTCCTACGAGCAGTACTTC.

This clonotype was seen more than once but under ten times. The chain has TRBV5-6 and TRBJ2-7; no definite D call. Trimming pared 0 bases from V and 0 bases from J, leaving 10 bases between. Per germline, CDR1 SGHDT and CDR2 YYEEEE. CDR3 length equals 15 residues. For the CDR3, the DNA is TGTGCCAGCAGCTTGGACCGGACGCCCTCCTACGAGCAGTACTTC. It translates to CASSLDRTPSYEQYF.

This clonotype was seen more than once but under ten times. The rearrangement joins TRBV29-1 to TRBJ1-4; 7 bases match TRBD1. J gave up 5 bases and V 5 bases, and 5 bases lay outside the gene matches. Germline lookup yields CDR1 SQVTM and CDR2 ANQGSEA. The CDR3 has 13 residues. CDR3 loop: CSVLETGNEKLFF. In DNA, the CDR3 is TGCAGCGTTCTCGAGACAGGGAATGAAAAACTGTTTTTT.

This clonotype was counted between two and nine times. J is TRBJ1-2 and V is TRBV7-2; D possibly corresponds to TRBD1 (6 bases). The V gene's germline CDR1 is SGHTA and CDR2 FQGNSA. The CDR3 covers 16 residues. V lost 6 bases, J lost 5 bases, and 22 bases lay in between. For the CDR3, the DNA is TGTGCCAGCAGTCAAACGTTGACTAACAGGGCTTATGGCTACACCTTC. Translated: CASSQTLTNRAYGYTF.

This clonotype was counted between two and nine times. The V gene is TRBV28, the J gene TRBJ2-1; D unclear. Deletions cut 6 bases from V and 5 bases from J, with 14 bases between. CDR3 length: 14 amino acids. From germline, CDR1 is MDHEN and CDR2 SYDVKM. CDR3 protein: CASRSPWAHNEQFF. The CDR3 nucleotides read TGTGCCAGCAGATCTCCTTGGGCTCACAATGAGCAGTTCTTC.

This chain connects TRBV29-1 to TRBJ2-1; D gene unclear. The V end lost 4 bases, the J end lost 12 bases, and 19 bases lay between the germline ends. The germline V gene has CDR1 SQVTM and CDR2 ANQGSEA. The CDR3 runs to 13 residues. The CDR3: CSVVDRISSGQFF. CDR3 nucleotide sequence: TGCAGCGTTGTTGACCGTATATCAAGTGGGCAGTTCTTC.

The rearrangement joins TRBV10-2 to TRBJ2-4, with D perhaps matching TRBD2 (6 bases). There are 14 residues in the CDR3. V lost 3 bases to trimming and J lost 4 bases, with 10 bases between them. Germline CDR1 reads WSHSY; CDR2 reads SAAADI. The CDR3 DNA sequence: TGCGCCAGCAGTGATGGGGCGGGGAAAAACATTCAGTACTTC. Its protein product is CASSDGAGKNIQYF.

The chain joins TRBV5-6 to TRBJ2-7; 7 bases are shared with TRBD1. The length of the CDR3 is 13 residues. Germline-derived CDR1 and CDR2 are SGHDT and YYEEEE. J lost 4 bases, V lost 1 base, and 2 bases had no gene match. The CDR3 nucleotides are TGTGCCAGCAGCTTGACAGGGGAGTACGAGCAGTACTTC. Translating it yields CASSLTGEYEQYF. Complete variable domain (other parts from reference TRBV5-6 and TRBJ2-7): DAGVTQSPTHLIKTRGQQVTLRCSPKSGHDTVSWYQQALGQGPQFIFQYYEEEERQRGNFPDRFSGHQFPNYSSELNVNALLLGDSALYLCASSLTGEYEQYFGPGTRLTVT.

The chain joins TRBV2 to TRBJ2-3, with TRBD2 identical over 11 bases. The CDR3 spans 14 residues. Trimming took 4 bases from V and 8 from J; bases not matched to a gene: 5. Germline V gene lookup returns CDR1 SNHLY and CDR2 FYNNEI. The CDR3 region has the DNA TGTGCCAGCAGTGTTAGCGGGGGGGAGGGTACGCAGTATTTT. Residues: CASSVSGGEGTQYF.

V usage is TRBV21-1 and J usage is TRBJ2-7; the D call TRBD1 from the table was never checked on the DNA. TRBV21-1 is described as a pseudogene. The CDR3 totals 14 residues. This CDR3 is CASSKTDRVYEQYF. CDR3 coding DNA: TGTGCCAGCAGCAAAACGGACAGGGTCTACGAGCAGTACTTC.

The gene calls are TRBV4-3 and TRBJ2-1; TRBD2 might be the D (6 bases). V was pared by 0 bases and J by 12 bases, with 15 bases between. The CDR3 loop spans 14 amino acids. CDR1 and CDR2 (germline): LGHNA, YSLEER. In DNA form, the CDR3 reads TGCGCCAGCAGCCAAGATAACGAGGTCGGGGGGCAGTTCTTC. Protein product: CASSQDNEVGGQFF.

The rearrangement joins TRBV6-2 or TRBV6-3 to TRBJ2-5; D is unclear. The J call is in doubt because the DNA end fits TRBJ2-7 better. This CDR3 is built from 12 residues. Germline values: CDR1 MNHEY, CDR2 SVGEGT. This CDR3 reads CASKTGSYEQYF. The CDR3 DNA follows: TGTGCCAGCAAAACGGGTTCCTACGAGCAGTACTTC.

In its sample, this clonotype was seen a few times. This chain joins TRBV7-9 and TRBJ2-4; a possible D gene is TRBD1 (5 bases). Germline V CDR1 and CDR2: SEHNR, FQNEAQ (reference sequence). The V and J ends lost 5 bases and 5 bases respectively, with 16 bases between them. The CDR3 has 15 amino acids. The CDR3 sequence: CASSQMGQYENIQYF. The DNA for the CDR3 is TGTGCCAGCAGCCAAATGGGGCAGTACGAAAACATTCAGTACTTC.

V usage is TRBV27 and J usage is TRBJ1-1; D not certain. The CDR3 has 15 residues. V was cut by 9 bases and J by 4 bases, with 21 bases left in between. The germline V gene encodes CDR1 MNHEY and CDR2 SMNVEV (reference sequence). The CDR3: CASLRPGGVSTEAFF. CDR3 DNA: TGTGCCAGTCTGAGGCCGGGCGGGGTATCCACTGAAGCTTTCTTT.

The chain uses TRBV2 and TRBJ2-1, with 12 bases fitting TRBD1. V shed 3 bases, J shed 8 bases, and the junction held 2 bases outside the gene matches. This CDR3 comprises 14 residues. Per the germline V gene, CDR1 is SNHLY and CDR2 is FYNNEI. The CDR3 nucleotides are TGTGCCAGCAGTGAGGGACAGGGGGCCGATGAGCAGTTCTTC. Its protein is CASSEGQGADEQFF.

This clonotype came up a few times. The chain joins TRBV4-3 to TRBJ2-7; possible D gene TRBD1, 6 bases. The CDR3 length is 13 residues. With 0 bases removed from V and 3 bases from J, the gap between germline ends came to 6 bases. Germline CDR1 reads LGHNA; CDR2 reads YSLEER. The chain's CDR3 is CASSQEQGYEQYF. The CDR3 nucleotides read TGCGCCAGCAGCCAAGAACAGGGCTACGAGCAGTACTTC.